The text below deals with one T cell receptor (beta chain). Its specificity is not known. The CDR3 runs 13 residues. The germline gives CDR1 SGHVS, CDR2 FQNEAQ. V was cut by 3 bases and J by 10 bases, with 10 bases left in between. The method was immunoSEQ multiplex PCR; TCRdb's version includes in-frame clones alone and lacks a portion of them. The profile shows 2,100,000 or so clones, approximately 96% of them singletons. The data were obtained in a study of shared clonotypes between healthy human individuals. Study-level information: In total, the donors were two women and a few men aged 18 to 49. Study results and caveats: The naive CD4 repertoires of a handful of donors were compared, and around 5% of clonotypes were shared.

The gene calls are TRBV7-8 and TRBJ1-6, with D possibly TRBD1 on 5 matching bases. This TCR was sampled from a man younger than 35 in good health. The sample comprised naive CD4+ T cells sorted from blood. Sample subset: CD45RA+ positively selected. CDR3 DNA: TGTGCCAGCAGCTTCCAGGGAGAATCACCCCTCCACTTT. It translates to CASSFQGESPLHF.